In this sample, the clone carrying this TCR beta chain turned up many times. TCR beta VDJ and CDR3 were profiled, and genomic DNA was the template. TCRdb re-called the reads through MiXCR, storing one row per CDR3 protein. The data show 200,000 or so distinct CDR3 sequences, with 64% seen just once and roughly 46% held by the top ten. The germline V gene has CDR1 GTSNPN and CDR2 SVGIG (reference sequence). V was cut by 1 base and J by 5 bases, with 8 bases left in between. This CDR3 is built from 12 residues. This specimen belongs to a study of CD8+CD57+ T cells in acquired aplastic anemia. Material: sorted CD4+, CD8+, or CD8+CD57+ T cells (not recorded which) from PBMCs. The gene calls are TRBV30 and TRBJ1-1; D possibly corresponds to TRBD1 (5 bases). This sequence was found in a human donor with severe aplastic anemia or a healthy control (not recorded which). As DNA, the CDR3 is TGTGCCTGGAGTGAGGGGTTTACTGAAGCTTTCTTT. It translates to CAWSEGFTEAFF.